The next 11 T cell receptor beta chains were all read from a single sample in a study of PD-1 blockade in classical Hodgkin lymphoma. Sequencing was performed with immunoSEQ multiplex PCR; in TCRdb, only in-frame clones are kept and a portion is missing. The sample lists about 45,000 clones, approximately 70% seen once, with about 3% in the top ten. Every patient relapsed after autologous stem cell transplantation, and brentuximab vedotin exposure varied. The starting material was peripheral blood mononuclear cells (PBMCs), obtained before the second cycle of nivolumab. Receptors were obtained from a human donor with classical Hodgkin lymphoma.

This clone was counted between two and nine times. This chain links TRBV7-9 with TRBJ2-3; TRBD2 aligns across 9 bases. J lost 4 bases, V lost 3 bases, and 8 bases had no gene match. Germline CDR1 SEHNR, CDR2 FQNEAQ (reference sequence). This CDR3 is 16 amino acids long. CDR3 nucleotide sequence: TGTGCCAGCAGCTTCCTCGAGCGGGGGGCAGCAGATACGCAGTATTTT. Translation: CASSFLERGAADTQYF.

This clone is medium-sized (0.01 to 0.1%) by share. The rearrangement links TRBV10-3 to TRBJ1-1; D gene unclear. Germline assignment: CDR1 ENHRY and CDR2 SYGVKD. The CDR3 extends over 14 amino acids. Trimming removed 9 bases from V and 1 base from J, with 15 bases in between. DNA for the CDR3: TGTGCCATTTCACCGCGGGATCCGAACACTGAAGCTTTCTTT. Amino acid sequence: CAISPRDPNTEAFF.

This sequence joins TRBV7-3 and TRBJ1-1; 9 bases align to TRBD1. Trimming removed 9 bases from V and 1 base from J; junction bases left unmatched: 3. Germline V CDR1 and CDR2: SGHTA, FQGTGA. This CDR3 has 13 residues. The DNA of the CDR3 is TGTGCCAGTGGACAGGGGCCGAACACTGAAGCTTTCTTT. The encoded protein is CASGQGPNTEAFF.

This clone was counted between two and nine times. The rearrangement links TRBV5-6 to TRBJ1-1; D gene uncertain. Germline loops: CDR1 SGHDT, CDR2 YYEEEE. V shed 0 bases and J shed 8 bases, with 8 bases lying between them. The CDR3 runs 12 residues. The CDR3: CASSLGSSEAFF. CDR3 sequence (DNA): TGTGCCAGCAGCTTGGGCAGCTCCGAAGCTTTCTTT. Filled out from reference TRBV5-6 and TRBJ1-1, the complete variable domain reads DAGVTQSPTHLIKTRGQQVTLRCSPKSGHDTVSWYQQALGQGPQFIFQYYEEEERQRGNFPDRFSGHQFPNYSSELNVNALLLGDSALYLCASSLGSSEAFFGQGTRLTVV.

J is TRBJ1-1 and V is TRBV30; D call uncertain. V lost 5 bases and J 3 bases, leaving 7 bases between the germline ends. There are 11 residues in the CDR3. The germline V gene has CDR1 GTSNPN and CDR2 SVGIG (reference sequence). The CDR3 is CAWAEHTEAFF. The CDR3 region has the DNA TGTGCCTGGGCCGAACACACTGAAGCTTTCTTT.

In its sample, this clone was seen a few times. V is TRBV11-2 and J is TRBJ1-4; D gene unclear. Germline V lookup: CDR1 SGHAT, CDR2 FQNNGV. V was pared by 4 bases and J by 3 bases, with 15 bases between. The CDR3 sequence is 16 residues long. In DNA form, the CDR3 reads TGTGCCAGCAGCTCTCCCAATGCGGGATCTAATGAAAAACTGTTTTTT. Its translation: CASSSPNAGSNEKLFF.

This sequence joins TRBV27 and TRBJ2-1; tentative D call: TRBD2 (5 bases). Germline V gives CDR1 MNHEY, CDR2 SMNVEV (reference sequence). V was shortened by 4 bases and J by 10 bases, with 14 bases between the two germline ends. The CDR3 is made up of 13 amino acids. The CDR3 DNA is TGTGCCAGCAGTTGGGGAGCGGCTAGCGAGCAGTTCTTC. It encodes CASSWGAASEQFF.

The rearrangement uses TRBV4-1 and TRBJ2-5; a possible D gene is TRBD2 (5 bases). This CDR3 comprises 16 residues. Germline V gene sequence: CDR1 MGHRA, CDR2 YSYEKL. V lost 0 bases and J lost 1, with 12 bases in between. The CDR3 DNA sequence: TGCGCCAGCAGCCAAGATCCTCCCAGCGGCCAAGAGACCCAGTACTTC. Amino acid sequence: CASSQDPPSGQETQYF.

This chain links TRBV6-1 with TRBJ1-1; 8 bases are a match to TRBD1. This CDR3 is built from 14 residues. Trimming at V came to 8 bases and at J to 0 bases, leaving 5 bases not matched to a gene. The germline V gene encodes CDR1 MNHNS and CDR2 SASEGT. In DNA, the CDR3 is TGTGCCAGCTCTCAGGGGGCCCTGAACACTGAAGCTTTCTTT. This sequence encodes CASSQGALNTEAFF.

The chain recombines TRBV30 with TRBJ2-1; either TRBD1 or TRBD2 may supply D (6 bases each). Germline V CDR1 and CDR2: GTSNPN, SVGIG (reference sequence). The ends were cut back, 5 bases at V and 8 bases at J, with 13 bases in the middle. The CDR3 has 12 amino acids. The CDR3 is CAWGWGADEQFF. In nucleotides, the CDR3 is TGTGCCTGGGGTTGGGGGGCCGATGAGCAGTTCTTC.

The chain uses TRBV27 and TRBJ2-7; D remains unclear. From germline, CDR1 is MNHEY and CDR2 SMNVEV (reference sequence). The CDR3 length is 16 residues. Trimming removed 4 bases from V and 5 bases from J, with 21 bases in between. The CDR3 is CASSSLQRVPLNEQYF. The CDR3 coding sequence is TGTGCCAGCAGTTCCCTTCAACGGGTACCACTGAACGAGCAGTACTTC.